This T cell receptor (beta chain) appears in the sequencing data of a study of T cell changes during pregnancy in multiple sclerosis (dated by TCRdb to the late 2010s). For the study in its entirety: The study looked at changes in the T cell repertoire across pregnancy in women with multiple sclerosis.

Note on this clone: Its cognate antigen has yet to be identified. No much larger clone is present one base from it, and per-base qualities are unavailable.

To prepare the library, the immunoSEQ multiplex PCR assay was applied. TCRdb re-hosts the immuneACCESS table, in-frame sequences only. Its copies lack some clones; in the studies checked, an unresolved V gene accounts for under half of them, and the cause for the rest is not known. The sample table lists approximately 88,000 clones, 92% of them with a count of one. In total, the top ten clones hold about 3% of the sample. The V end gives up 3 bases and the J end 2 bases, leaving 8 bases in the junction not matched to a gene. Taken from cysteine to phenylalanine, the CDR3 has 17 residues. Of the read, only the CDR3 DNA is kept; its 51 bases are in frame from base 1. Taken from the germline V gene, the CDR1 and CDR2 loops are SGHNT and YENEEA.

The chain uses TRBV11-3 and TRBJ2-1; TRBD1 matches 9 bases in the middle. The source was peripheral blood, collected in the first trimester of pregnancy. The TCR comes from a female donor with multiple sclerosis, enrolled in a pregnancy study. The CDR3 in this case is CASSLGQGASTYNEQFF. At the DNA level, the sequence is TGTGCCAGCAGCTTGGGACAGGGTGCTTCAACCTACAATGAGCAGTTCTTC.